Listed here are 25 T cell receptor beta chains from one sample, sequenced in a study of blood T cell repertoires in COVID-19. Profiled with immunoSEQ multiplex PCR; TCRdb holds only in-frame clones, not every one. Among some 200,000 clones listed, about 85% were seen once. Sequences were obtained from peripheral blood. The receptor source for this set is a woman aged 18 to 35 who had recovered from COVID-19.

This clone was detected once. The chain combines TRBV23-1 with TRBJ1-1, with 11 bases that match TRBD1. TRBV23-1 is an ORF, and what it does is uncertain. The CDR3 is 16 amino acids. After removal of 2 bases from V and 5 bases from J, the junction contained 7 bases not matched to a gene. CDR3 sequence (DNA): TGCGCCAGCAGTCAAAAAACCGGGACAGGGGGAACTGAAGCTTTCTTT. It is translated as CASSQKTGTGGTEAFF.

V is TRBV29-1 and J is TRBJ1-3; D unclear. Trimming left V 6 bases short and J 2 bases short, with 11 bases between. The CDR3 spans 13 residues. Per the germline V gene, CDR1 is SQVTM and CDR2 is ANQGSEA. Here the CDR3 reads CSVGLLTGNTIYF. The CDR3, as DNA: TGCAGCGTCGGACTCCTGACTGGAAACACCATATATTTT.

The chain has TRBV13 and TRBJ2-7, with TRBD1 matching over 9 bases. Germline assignment: CDR1 PRHDT and CDR2 FYEKMQ (reference sequence). The CDR3 has 15 amino acids. Trimming cost V 5 bases and J 5 bases; bases outside gene matches: 10. The CDR3 here is CASSRSGTGRDEQYF. The CDR3 DNA follows: TGTGCCAGCAGCCGATCCGGGACAGGGCGAGACGAGCAGTACTTC.

The J gene is TRBJ2-7, the V gene TRBV29-1; 7 bases are a match to TRBD1. Trimming removed 2 bases from V and 5 bases from J; junction bases left unmatched: 9. The length of the CDR3 is 14 residues. Germline values: CDR1 SQVTM, CDR2 ANQGSEA. The CDR3: CSVEFDRVGDEQYF. The CDR3 nucleotides read TGCAGCGTTGAATTTGACAGGGTGGGGGACGAGCAGTACTTC.

This chain uses TRBV7-6 with TRBJ2-7; TRBD1 matches at 9 bases. Germline CDR1 SGHVS, CDR2 FNYEAQ. The CDR3 consists of 16 residues. The ends lost 5 bases at V and 4 bases at J; junction bases unmatched: 12. DNA of the CDR3: TGTGCCAGCAGCCCAATACCGGGACAGGGTAGGTACGAGCAGTACTTC. Translated: CASSPIPGQGRYEQYF.

The chain is built from TRBV19 and TRBJ2-7, with TRBD1 matching 8 bases. Losses at the gene ends were 7 bases for V and 7 bases for J; bases not matched to a gene: 15. CDR3 length: 15 residues. Looked up from germline, CDR1 is LNHDA and CDR2 is SQIVND (reference sequence). For the CDR3, the DNA is TGTGCCAGTAAGGCTCGGGCAGGGGGCACGGGTGAGCAGTACTTC. As protein: CASKARAGGTGEQYF.

The chain employs TRBV7-9 and TRBJ2-1, with 8 bases aligning to TRBD2. This CDR3 is built from 15 residues. Germline CDR1 reads SEHNR; CDR2 reads FQNEAQ (reference sequence). V gave up 5 bases and J gave up 8 bases; unmatched junction bases: 11. This CDR3 is CASSPSAGVEYEQFF. CDR3 coding DNA: TGTGCCAGCAGCCCATCAGCGGGAGTGGAGTATGAGCAGTTCTTC.

The chain combines TRBV5-1 with TRBJ1-4; D might be TRBD1 (6 bases). This CDR3 region has 17 residues. From germline, CDR1 is SGHRS and CDR2 YFSETQ. With 1 base removed from V and 0 bases from J, the gap between germline ends came to 13 bases. The CDR3 sequence is CASSLRAGAATNEKLFF. The CDR3 nucleotides are TGCGCCAGCAGCTTGCGGGCGGGGGCCGCAACTAATGAAAAACTGTTTTTT.

The gene calls are TRBV29-1 and TRBJ2-7; D not certain. Trimming pared 4 bases from V and 0 bases from J, leaving 10 bases between. Germline CDR1 and CDR2: SQVTM and ANQGSEA. This CDR3 region has 13 residues. The CDR3 DNA reads as TGCAGCGTTGTCTCCATTAGCTCCTACGAGCAGTACTTC. Residues: CSVVSISSYEQYF.

The chain combines TRBV12-2 with TRBJ1-3. TRBV12-2 is an annotated pseudogene. This CDR3 has 18 amino acids. The CDR3 nucleotides read TGTGCAAGTCGCTTAGCTGAATTCGATTCGAGGATTGGAAACACCATATATTTT. Protein product: CASRLAEFDSRIGNTIYF.

V and J are TRBV19 and TRBJ1-1; D is unresolved. This CDR3 region has 13 residues. V was cut by 7 bases and J by 0 bases, with 9 bases left in between. Germline CDR1 reads LNHDA; CDR2 reads SQIVND (reference sequence). The CDR3 region is CASKYHLNTEAFF. As DNA, the CDR3 is TGTGCCAGTAAATACCACTTGAACACTGAAGCTTTCTTT.

This clone was observed a handful of times. The V call is TRBV18, the J call TRBJ2-1; 11 bases line up with TRBD1. The CDR3 sequence is 14 residues long. Germline-derived CDR1 and CDR2 are KGHSH and LQKENI. The V gene end was trimmed by 3 bases and the J gene end by 9 bases; junction bases not matched to a gene: 4. The CDR3 nucleotides are TGTGCCAGCTCACCTGGGACAGGGGGTAGTGAGCAGTTCTTC. Its translation: CASSPGTGGSEQFF.

Here the CDR3 DNA reads TGTGCCAGCAGCTTGGACAGGGCTGGAAACACCATATATTTT. It is translated as CASSLDRAGNTIYF. The chain employs TRBV5-4 and TRBJ1-3, with TRBD1 as a possible D gene (6 bases). V lost 0 bases and J 2 bases, leaving 6 bases between the germline ends. Germline lookup yields CDR1 SGHNT and CDR2 YYREEE (reference sequence). CDR3 length equals 14 residues.

V and J are TRBV19 and TRBJ2-1; TRBD2 agrees at 10 bases. The ends lost 5 bases at V and 2 bases at J; junction bases unmatched: 3. There are 15 residues in the CDR3. Germline V gene lookup returns CDR1 LNHDA and CDR2 SQIVND (reference sequence). The CDR3 DNA follows: TGTGCCAGTAGTCTAACTAGCGGGACCTACAATGAGCAGTTCTTC. This encodes CASSLTSGTYNEQFF.

This chain links TRBV2 with TRBJ2-7; TRBD1 matches at 7 bases. The junction had 2 bases not matched to a gene; V was cut back by 4 bases and J by 2 bases. Germline CDR1 and CDR2: SNHLY and FYNNEI. The CDR3 has 13 residues. The CDR3, as DNA: TGTGCCAGCAGTGGTCAGGGGGCCTACGAGCAGTACTTC. Translated, it gives CASSGQGAYEQYF.

The chain combines TRBV12-5 with TRBJ1-5; 7 nucleotides align to TRBD1. With 6 bases clipped from V and 0 bases from J, the junction kept 8 bases outside the gene matches. The CDR3 is 16 amino acids. Germline V CDR1 and CDR2: LGHNT, FRNRAP. CDR3 nucleotides: TGTGCTAGTGGATTCTTTACAGGGGCTAGCAATCAGCCCCAGCATTTT. This sequence encodes CASGFFTGASNQPQHF.

V gene TRBV6-5 combines with J gene TRBJ1-5; D might be TRBD1 (6 bases). Germline V gene data show CDR1 as MNHEY and CDR2 as SVGAGI. Trimming pared 6 bases from V and 7 bases from J, leaving 10 bases between. The CDR3 runs 12 residues. The CDR3 DNA sequence: TGTGCCAGCAGACAGGGATCCCAGCCCCAGCATTTT. Protein product: CASRQGSQPQHF.

V gene TRBV7-8 combines with J gene TRBJ2-7; 7 bases are a match to TRBD1. This CDR3 is built from 14 residues. The J segment lost 10 bases and the V segment lost 2 bases, leaving 11 bases of the junction unmatched. CDR1 is SGHVS, CDR2 FQNEAQ, per germline. Written as DNA, the CDR3 is TGTGCCAGCAGCTTATTACAGGGGCCCTCCCATCAGTACTTC. Translation gives CASSLLQGPSHQYF.

This clone was picked up one time. V gene TRBV24-1 combines with J gene TRBJ2-1; TRBD2 matches 10 bases. The CDR3 runs to 16 residues. Germline values: CDR1 KGHDR, CDR2 SFDVKD. V was clipped by 4 bases and J by 5 bases; unmatched bases: 7. The CDR3 DNA follows: TGTGCCACCAGTGACTCTAGCGGGAGAGATAACAATGAGCAGTTCTTC. Its translation: CATSDSSGRDNNEQFF.

CDR3 protein: CASRGAPGAGELFF. Here the CDR3 DNA reads TGTGCCAGCAGGGGGGCTCCTGGGGCCGGGGAGCTGTTTTTT. This chain connects TRBV7-7 to TRBJ2-2, with a weak D call TRBD1 (6 bases). Between the trimmed V and J ends, which lost 6 bases and 6 bases, there was a span of 14 bases. From germline, CDR1 is SSHAT and CDR2 FNYEAQ (reference sequence). This CDR3 has 14 amino acids.

This sequence joins TRBV6-5 and TRBJ2-7, with 8 bases that match TRBD1. This CDR3 spans 15 amino acids. Germline V lookup: CDR1 MNHEY, CDR2 SVGAGI. The ends lost 4 bases at V and 3 bases at J; junction bases unmatched: 8. CDR3 DNA sequence: TGTGCCAGCAGTTCGGGACAGGCGTCCCTCTACGAGCAGTACTTC. It is translated as CASSSGQASLYEQYF.

This clone came up once. The chain recombines TRBV27 with TRBJ2-5; tentatively, D is TRBD1 (6 bases). Germline V gives CDR1 MNHEY, CDR2 SMNVEV (reference sequence). Deletions cut 7 bases from V and 4 bases from J, with 10 bases between. This CDR3 is built from 12 residues. For the CDR3, the DNA is TGTGCCAGCACGACAGGAGGAGAGACCCAGTACTTC. This encodes CASTTGGETQYF.

The chain uses TRBV5-1 and TRBJ1-2, with D possibly matching TRBD1 (6 bases). The CDR3 runs to 15 residues. V was clipped by 4 bases and J by 0 bases, with 13 bases between them. CDR1 is SGHRS and CDR2 is YFSETQ in the germline V gene. In DNA, the CDR3 is TGCGCCAGCAGCACTGGGGACACGGCTAACTATGGCTACACCTTC. Residues: CASSTGDTANYGYTF.

Details on this clone: Other DNA sequences in the same sample also yield this CDR3. The gene calls are TRBV7-9 and TRBJ2-7, with 10 bases identical to TRBD2. The CDR3 is made up of 15 amino acids. J lost 2 bases, V lost 4 bases, and 5 bases had no gene match. Germline V gene data show CDR1 as SEHNR and CDR2 as FQNEAQ (reference sequence). The CDR3 DNA sequence: TGTGCCAGCAGCTCCGGACTAGCGGAGACCTACGAGCAGTACTTC. This codes for CASSSGLAETYEQYF.

Concerning this clone itself: Germline and junction disagree at one end, which may indicate a read error. The chain has TRBV5-1 and TRBJ2-5, with 7 positions matching TRBD1. The CDR3 runs to 17 residues. Germline V gives CDR1 SGHRS, CDR2 YFSETQ. CDR3 region: CASSWAKGGRVQEAQYF. The CDR3, as DNA: TGCGCCAGCAGCTGGGCCAAAGGGGGCCGCGTCCAAGAGGCCCAGTACTTC.